The next 14 T cell receptor beta chains were all read from a single sample in a study of T cell repertoires in cytomegalovirus infection. Using its own MiXCR run on the reads, TCRdb lists one record per CDR3 protein. Of about 180,000 distinct CDR3 sequences in the sample, under 15% were seen once. The specimen was PBMCs. The receptors here all came from a human donor in good health (CMV status not recorded). Some clones in this sample may be carry-over from other donors' samples.

This clonotype occurred many times. The chain employs TRBV7-8 and TRBJ2-3, with 9 bases identical to TRBD2. V shed 6 bases and J 2 bases; nucleotides not matched to a gene: 3. The germline CDR1 and CDR2 sequences are SGHVS and FQNEAQ. This CDR3 spans 14 amino acids. This chain's CDR3 is CASRLAGFTDTQYF. CDR3 DNA sequence: TGTGCCAGCAGACTAGCGGGTTTCACAGATACGCAGTATTTT.

This clonotype occurred many times. The chain is built from TRBV7-2 and TRBJ2-1, with 8 bases identical to TRBD2. The J segment lost 7 bases and the V segment lost 0 bases, leaving 5 bases of the junction unmatched. This CDR3 is 15 amino acids long. Germline values: CDR1 SGHTA, CDR2 FQGNSA. The CDR3 is CASSLAWASGNEQFF. In DNA, the CDR3 is TGTGCCAGCAGCTTAGCGTGGGCTAGCGGGAATGAGCAGTTCTTC.

This clonotype was observed many times. The chain carries TRBV11-2 and TRBJ1-4; D uncertain. This CDR3 has 15 amino acids. Deletions cut 3 bases from V and 4 bases from J, with 12 bases between. In germline, CDR1 is SGHAT, CDR2 FQNNGV. The CDR3 coding sequence is TGTGCCAGCAGCTTTTCCGGGTCGCATAATGAAAAACTGTTTTTT. Translating gives CASSFSGSHNEKLFF.

This clonotype was counted many times. V gene TRBV7-2 combines with J gene TRBJ1-2; D gene ambiguous. Trimming took off 4 bases at V and 3 bases at J, with 12 bases between the two ends. CDR3 length equals 14 residues. CDR1 and CDR2 from the germline V gene are SGHTA and FQGNSA. CDR3 sequence reads: CASSYTLGDYGYTF. DNA for the CDR3: TGTGCCAGCAGCTACACCCTTGGGGACTATGGCTACACCTTC.

This clonotype was observed a few times. The V call is TRBV19, the J call TRBJ2-1; 8 positions match TRBD2. This CDR3 has 15 residues. The trim removed 3 bases at V and 3 bases at J, leaving 4 bases unmatched. CDR1 is LNHDA and CDR2 is SQIVND in the germline V gene (reference sequence). CDR3 residues: CASSMVSGGYNEQFF. CDR3 in DNA: TGTGCCAGTAGTATGGTGAGCGGGGGCTACAATGAGCAGTTCTTC.

This clonotype was found many times. The chain employs TRBV7-2 and TRBJ2-1; D is unresolved. The V end lost 2 bases, the J end lost 0 bases, and 5 bases lay between the germline ends. The CDR3 consists of 14 residues. Germline V gene data show CDR1 as SGHTA and CDR2 as FQGNSA. CDR3 nucleotides: TGTGCCAGCAGCTTACGTAGCTCCTACAATGAGCAGTTCTTC. This encodes CASSLRSSYNEQFF.

This clonotype has ten or more counts. The CDR3 loop is CASSPGPGSSYEQYF. The CDR3 nucleotides read TGCGCCAGCAGCCCAGGACCGGGGAGCTCCTACGAGCAGTACTTC. The chain joins TRBV5-1 to TRBJ2-7, with D perhaps TRBD2 (5 bases). Germline values: CDR1 SGHRS, CDR2 YFSETQ. Trimming shortened V by 4 bases and J by 0 bases, and 14 bases separated the two germline ends. CDR3 size: 15 residues.

CDR3 in amino acids: CASTYGQYEQYF. CDR3 bases: TGTGCCAGCACCTATGGGCAGTACGAGCAGTACTTC. The rearrangement joins TRBV6-2 or TRBV6-3 to TRBJ2-7; no clear D. Deletions cut 7 bases from V and 4 bases from J, with 11 bases between. Germline V gene data show CDR1 as MNHEY and CDR2 as SVGEGT. This CDR3 contains 12 residues.

The V and J genes are TRBV6-2 or TRBV6-3 and TRBJ2-3; D perhaps matches TRBD1 (5 bases). The CDR3 spans 12 residues. Germline values: CDR1 MNHEY, CDR2 SVGEGT. Trimming took off 5 bases at V and 7 bases at J, with 10 bases between the two ends. The DNA for the CDR3 is TGTGCCAGCAGTCGACAGCCCTATACGCAGTATTTT. Translated: CASSRQPYTQYF.

The chain has TRBV12-3 or TRBV12-4 and TRBJ2-2; D is undetermined. This CDR3 has 15 amino acids. The V and J ends lost 6 bases and 2 bases respectively, with 13 bases between them. The CDR3 DNA follows: TGTGCCAGCAGCGTCCGGGCCGTTAACACCGGGGAGCTGTTTTTT. As protein: CASSVRAVNTGELFF.

This clonotype came up a few times. This chain uses TRBV6-5 with TRBJ1-1; possibly TRBD1 for D (5 bases). The V gene lost 5 bases and the J gene lost 0 bases, with 10 bases spanning the gap. Germline V gives CDR1 MNHEY, CDR2 SVGAGI. The CDR3 consists of 14 residues. CDR3 sequence reads: CASSDSHMNTEAFF. As DNA, the CDR3 is TGTGCCAGCAGTGACAGCCACATGAACACTGAAGCTTTCTTT.

This clonotype was recorded at least ten times. The chain joins TRBV2 to TRBJ1-6; 8 nucleotides agree with TRBD1. The CDR3 consists of 16 residues. The J segment lost 6 bases and the V segment lost 6 bases, leaving 10 bases of the junction unmatched. Germline lookup yields CDR1 SNHLY and CDR2 FYNNEI. The CDR3 coding sequence is TGTGCCAGCAGCGTATTCCGGACAGGGAGTAATTCACCCCTCCACTTT. This encodes CASSVFRTGSNSPLHF.

This clonotype was detected many times. CDR3 bases: TGCAGTGCTAGAGATGTGGCTAGCGGGCCCTTAGGAAACATTCAGTACTTC. Translated: CSARDVASGPLGNIQYF. This chain connects TRBV20-1 to TRBJ2-4, with TRBD2 identical over 8 bases. With 0 bases clipped from V and 6 bases from J, the junction kept 13 bases outside the gene matches. This CDR3 is 17 amino acids long. Germline CDR1 DFQATT, CDR2 SNEGSKA (reference sequence).

This clonotype was counted ten times or more. This chain joins TRBV5-6 and TRBJ1-1, with a tentative D call TRBD1 (5 bases). From germline, CDR1 is SGHDT and CDR2 YYEEEE. The V end lost 4 bases, the J end lost 6 bases, and 13 bases lay between the germline ends. The CDR3 runs 13 residues. The CDR3 DNA follows: TGTGCCAGCAGCAGGGCGGGACCGTCTGAAGCTTTCTTT. Its translation: CASSRAGPSEAFF.